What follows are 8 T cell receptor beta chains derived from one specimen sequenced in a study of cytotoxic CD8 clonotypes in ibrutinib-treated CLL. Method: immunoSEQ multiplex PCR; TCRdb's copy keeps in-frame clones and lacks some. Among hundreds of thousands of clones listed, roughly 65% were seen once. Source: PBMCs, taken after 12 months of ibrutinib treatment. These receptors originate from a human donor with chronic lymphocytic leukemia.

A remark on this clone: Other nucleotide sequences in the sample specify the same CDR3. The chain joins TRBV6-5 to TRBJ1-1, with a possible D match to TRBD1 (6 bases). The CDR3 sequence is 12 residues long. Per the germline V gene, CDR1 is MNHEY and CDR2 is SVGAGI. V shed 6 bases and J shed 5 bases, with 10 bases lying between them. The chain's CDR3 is CASRTGRTEAFF. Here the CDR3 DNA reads TGTGCCAGCAGAACAGGGAGGACTGAAGCTTTCTTT.

CDR3 protein: CSVPQGAEGYTF. The CDR3 nucleotides read TGCAGCGTGCCACAGGGGGCTGAGGGCTACACCTTC. The V and J genes are TRBV29-1 and TRBJ1-2, with 9 bases matching TRBD1. The V gene's germline CDR1 is SQVTM and CDR2 ANQGSEA. The CDR3 covers 12 residues. V lost 6 bases and J lost 8; bases outside the gene matches: 7.

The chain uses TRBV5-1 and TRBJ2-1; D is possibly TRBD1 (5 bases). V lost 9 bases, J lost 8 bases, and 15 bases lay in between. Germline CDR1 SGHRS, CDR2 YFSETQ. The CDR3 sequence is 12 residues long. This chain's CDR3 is CATSRAGDEQFF. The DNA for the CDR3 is TGCGCCACCTCCAGGGCCGGCGATGAGCAGTTCTTC.

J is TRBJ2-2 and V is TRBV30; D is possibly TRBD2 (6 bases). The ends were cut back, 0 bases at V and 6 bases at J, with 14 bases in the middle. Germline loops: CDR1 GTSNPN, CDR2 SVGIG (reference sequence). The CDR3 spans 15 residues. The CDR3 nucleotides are TGTGCCTGGAGTGTACCGGGGACGGGGGCCGGGGAGCTGTTTTTT. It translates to CAWSVPGTGAGELFF.

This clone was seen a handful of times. CDR3 sequence reads: CASSIGSGSIGGKPNYGYTF. The CDR3 nucleotides read TGTGCCAGTAGTATAGGATCAGGCTCGATCGGTGGAAAACCTAACTATGGCTACACCTTC. The chain has TRBV19 and TRBJ1-2; D unclear. V was pared by 1 base and J by 0 bases, with 24 bases between. The CDR3 extends over 20 amino acids. Germline CDR1 LNHDA, CDR2 SQIVND (reference sequence). The variable domain in full, completed from reference TRBV19 and TRBJ1-2, reads DGGITQSPKYLFRKEGQNVTLSCEQNLNHDAMYWYRQDPGQGLRLIYYSQIVNDFQKGDIAEGYSVSREKKESFPLTVTSAQKNPTAFYLCASSIGSGSIGGKPNYGYTFGSGTRLTVV.

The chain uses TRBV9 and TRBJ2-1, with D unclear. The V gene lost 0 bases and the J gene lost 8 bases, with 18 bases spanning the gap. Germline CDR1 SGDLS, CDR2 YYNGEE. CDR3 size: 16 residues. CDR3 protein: CASSVDSASIQDEQFF. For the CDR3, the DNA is TGTGCCAGCAGCGTAGATTCGGCTTCTATTCAAGATGAGCAGTTCTTC. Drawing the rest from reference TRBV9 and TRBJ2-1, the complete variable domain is DSGVTQTPKHLITATGQRVTLRCSPRSGDLSVYWYQQSLDQGLQFLIQYYNGEERAKGNILERFSAQQFPDLHSELNLSSLELGDSALYFCASSVDSASIQDEQFFGPGTRLTVL.

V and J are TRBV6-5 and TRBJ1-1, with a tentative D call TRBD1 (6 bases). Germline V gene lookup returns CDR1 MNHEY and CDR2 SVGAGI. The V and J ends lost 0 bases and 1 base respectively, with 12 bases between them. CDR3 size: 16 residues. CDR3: CASSYSSRGRNTEAFF. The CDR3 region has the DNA TGTGCCAGCAGTTACTCGAGCAGGGGCAGGAACACTGAAGCTTTCTTT.

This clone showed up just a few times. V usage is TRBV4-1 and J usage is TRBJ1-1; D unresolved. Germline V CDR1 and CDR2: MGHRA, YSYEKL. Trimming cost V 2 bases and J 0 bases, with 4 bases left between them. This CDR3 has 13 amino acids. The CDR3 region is CASSQNMNTEAFF. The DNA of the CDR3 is TGCGCCAGCAGCCAAAACATGAACACTGAAGCTTTCTTT.